This TCR beta chain was identified during a study of CXCR3-negative and CXCR3-positive naive CD8 T cells. CDR1 is MGHRA and CDR2 is YSYEKL in the germline V gene. The CDR3 is 15 residues long. All TRB cDNA libraries came from 5' RACE performed with UMI labels. Using the 5' RACE reads, TCRdb records one entry per CDR3 protein without DNA. Its table lists about 130,000 distinct CDR3 sequences. Sequencing was carried out using naive CXCR3- CD8+ T cells from blood. Subset meaning: CD45RO-CCR7+CD27+CD95- naive CD8+ T cells lacking CXCR3 (TNR3-). The receptor's source is a human donor in good health. Some clones in this sample may be carry-over from other donors' samples. This chain uses TRBV4-1 with TRBJ2-1. CDR3 residues: CASRTADFSYNEQFF.